What follows are 12 T cell receptor beta chains derived from one specimen sequenced in a study of shared clonotypes between healthy human individuals. Some clones are missing from TCRdb's copy, which holds only in-frame ones; the method was immunoSEQ multiplex PCR. Of roughly 1,800,000 clones in the sample, about 94% are singletons; the top ten hold under 1.5%. CD45RO-negative, CCR7-positively selected cells formed the naive CD8 fraction, excluding terminally differentiated effector memory CD45RA+ cells. The sample was naive CD8+ T cells sorted from blood. The receptors stem from a young man in good health.

The chain recombines TRBV7-6 with TRBJ1-5; a weak D match, TRBD1 (6 bases). The CDR3 has 18 amino acids. V lost 1 base to trimming and J lost 2 bases, with 18 bases between them. From germline, CDR1 is SGHVS and CDR2 FNYEAQ. The CDR3 loop reads CASSLGLGERGGNQPQHF. CDR3 bases: TGTGCCAGCAGCTTAGGACTCGGAGAGAGGGGGGGCAATCAGCCCCAGCATTTT.

CDR3 residues: CASSSDPYRGYTF. CDR3 DNA sequence: TGTGCCAGCAGTTCCGACCCCTACAGGGGCTACACCTTC. This sequence joins TRBV6-4 and TRBJ1-2, with D possibly matching TRBD1 (5 bases). The V end was cut by 5 bases, the J end by 8 bases, with 15 bases between. The CDR3 is made up of 13 amino acids. Germline V gene sequence: CDR1 MRHNA, CDR2 SNTAGT.

The V gene is TRBV25-1, the J gene TRBJ2-3; D may be TRBD1 (5 bases). The CDR3 extends over 14 amino acids. V was shortened by 7 bases and J by 5 bases, with 16 bases between the two germline ends. Germline loops: CDR1 MGHDK, CDR2 SYGVNS. In nucleotides, the CDR3 is TGTGCCAGCACCCCCCCAGGGCGGCGAGATACGCAGTATTTT. The encoded protein is CASTPPGRRDTQYF.

The rearrangement links TRBV5-1 to TRBJ2-7; D call uncertain. The CDR3 is 17 residues long. V was pared by 0 bases and J by 3 bases, with 19 bases between. Germline V lookup: CDR1 SGHRS, CDR2 YFSETQ. CDR3 amino acids: CASSLVGSSRFLYEQYF. CDR3 DNA sequence: TGCGCCAGCAGCTTGGTTGGTAGTTCTCGTTTTCTCTACGAGCAGTACTTC. Full variable domain (remainder filled in from reference TRBV5-1 and TRBJ2-7): KAGVTQTPRYLIKTRGQQVTLSCSPISGHRSVSWYQQTPGQGLQFLFEYFSETQRNKGNFPGRFSGRQFSNSRSEMNVSTLELGDSALYLCASSLVGSSRFLYEQYFGPGTRLTVT.

The rearrangement uses TRBV9 and TRBJ2-5, with a tentative D call TRBD1 (6 bases). Trimming shortened V by 3 bases and J by 0 bases, and 9 bases separated the two germline ends. Germline assignment: CDR1 SGDLS and CDR2 YYNGEE. The CDR3 consists of 14 residues. In nucleotides, the CDR3 is TGTGCCAGCAGCGCCCGGACAGACCAAGAGACCCAGTACTTC. It codes for CASSARTDQETQYF.

The genes are TRBV28 and TRBJ2-2; TRBD2 agrees at 14 bases. This CDR3 is 17 amino acids long. After removal of 8 bases from V and 0 bases from J, the junction contained 5 bases not matched to a gene. The germline CDR1 and CDR2 sequences are MDHEN and SYDVKM. CDR3 amino acids: CASLGLAGDANTGELFF. CDR3 sequence (DNA): TGTGCCAGCCTGGGACTAGCGGGGGACGCGAACACCGGGGAGCTGTTTTTT.

A word on this clone: Other DNA sequences of this sample code for an identical CDR3. V gene TRBV5-1 combines with J gene TRBJ2-7; D is uncertain. Germline V lookup: CDR1 SGHRS, CDR2 YFSETQ. The CDR3 runs to 13 residues. V gave up 4 bases and J gave up 1 base, with 9 bases separating them. The CDR3, as DNA: TGCGCCAGCAGCCTCCCCCAATCCTACGAGCAGTACTTC. It yields the protein CASSLPQSYEQYF.

This clone has just one count. This chain links TRBV30 with TRBJ1-1; a weak D match, TRBD1 (5 bases). This CDR3 comprises 14 residues. The germline V gene encodes CDR1 GTSNPN and CDR2 SVGIG (reference sequence). V was clipped by 0 bases and J by 6 bases, with 14 bases between them. The CDR3, as DNA: TGTGCCTGGAGTGTAGGGCAGGGTGTCTCTGAAGCTTTCTTT. The encoded protein is CAWSVGQGVSEAFF.

The chain employs TRBV19 and TRBJ1-4, with 11 bases that match TRBD1. V trimming: 3 bases; J trimming: 8 bases; junction bases outside the gene matches: 2. Germline V gene sequence: CDR1 LNHDA, CDR2 SQIVND (reference sequence). This CDR3 spans 14 amino acids. CDR3 sequence (DNA): TGTGCCAGTAGTATGTGGACAGGGGGCGAAAAACTGTTTTTT. It yields the protein CASSMWTGGEKLFF.

This clone occurred a few times. The rearrangement joins TRBV13 to TRBJ1-6; the D is unclear. Germline V gives CDR1 PRHDT, CDR2 FYEKMQ (reference sequence). The ends were cut back, 0 bases at V and 9 bases at J, with 3 bases in the middle. CDR3 size: 12 residues. The CDR3 region has the DNA TGTGCCAGCAGCTTAGGAGGTTCACCCCTCCACTTT. Protein sequence: CASSLGGSPLHF. Based on the CDR3 plus reference TRBV13 and TRBJ1-6, the full variable domain is AAGVIQSPRHLIKEKRETATLKCYPIPRHDTVYWYQQGPGQDPQFLISFYEKMQSDKGSIPDRFSAQQFSDYHSELNMSSLELGDSALYFCASSLGGSPLHFGNGTRLTVT.

This clone appeared a single time. The chain employs TRBV5-8 and TRBJ2-3; D not certain. Trimming shortened V by 7 bases and J by 7 bases, and 22 bases separated the two germline ends. Germline V gene data show CDR1 as SGHTS and CDR2 as YDEGEE. This CDR3 contains 15 residues. DNA for the CDR3: TGTGCCAGCGGATTCCCCCCCCTTTCGAGAAATACGCAGTATTTT. Translated: CASGFPPLSRNTQYF.

The rearrangement joins TRBV15 to TRBJ2-7, with D possibly matching TRBD2 (5 bases). The CDR3 extends over 14 amino acids. Per the germline V gene, CDR1 is LNHNV and CDR2 is YYDKDF (reference sequence). The V and J ends lost 5 bases and 4 bases respectively, with 15 bases between them. CDR3 sequence: CATSGGIAGYEQYF. The CDR3 coding sequence is TGTGCCACCAGCGGAGGAATTGCAGGTTACGAGCAGTACTTC.